The 26 T cell receptor beta chains listed next were all sequenced from one sample in a study of cytomegalovirus exposure and HLA in healthy donors (dated by TCRdb to about 2017). The library was generated by the immunoSEQ multiplex PCR assay. The multiplex PCR relied on a mix of 60 forward primers for TCR Vbeta segments and 13 reverse primers for TCR Jbeta segments. In TCRdb, the immuneACCESS table is reduced to in-frame sequences with V and J assigned. These tables do not hold every clone; where another copy was compared, an unresolved V gene accounts for under half, and the others remain unexplained. The table for this sample lists roughly 120,000 clones; around 83% of them were counted only once. The ten largest clones represent about 2.7% of the sample. The sequenced sample was PBMCs. Receptors originate from a young woman in good health and CMV-seropositive.

This sequence joins TRBV5-6 and TRBJ2-3; tentatively, D is TRBD1 (5 bases). CDR3 length: 13 residues. Germline CDR1 SGHDT, CDR2 YYEEEE. V lost 0 bases, J lost 4 bases, and 6 bases lay in between. CDR3 in amino acids: CASSLGGPDTQYF. The CDR3, as DNA: TGTGCCAGCAGCTTGGGGGGCCCAGATACGCAGTATTTT.

This chain connects TRBV30 to TRBJ1-5; D may be TRBD1 (6 bases). From germline, CDR1 is GTSNPN and CDR2 SVGIG (reference sequence). V dropped 1 base and J dropped 4 bases, with 8 bases sitting between them. The CDR3 extends over 13 amino acids. CDR3 amino acids: CAWSGQANQPQHF. CDR3 nucleotide sequence: TGTGCCTGGAGTGGACAGGCGAATCAGCCCCAGCATTTT.

The chain uses TRBV19 and TRBJ1-1; 9 nucleotides line up with TRBD1. After removal of 7 bases from V and 7 bases from J, the junction contained 7 bases not matched to a gene. Per germline, CDR1 LNHDA and CDR2 SQIVND (reference sequence). The CDR3 extends over 13 amino acids. Here the CDR3 DNA reads TGTGCCAGTAAGGGACAGGGAGGGAGTGAAGCTTTCTTT. It specifies CASKGQGGSEAFF.

The chain is built from TRBV5-6 and TRBJ2-7; D might be TRBD2 (6 bases). The CDR3 consists of 13 residues. Germline assignment: CDR1 SGHDT and CDR2 YYEEEE. The ends were cut back, 0 bases at V and 7 bases at J, with 11 bases in the middle. The CDR3 region has the DNA TGTGCCAGCAGCTTGGGGGGGGTAGGAGAGCAGTACTTC. This gives the protein CASSLGGVGEQYF.

V is TRBV2 and J is TRBJ2-1, with 10 bases aligning to TRBD1. V shed 7 bases, J shed 3 bases, and the junction held 3 bases outside the gene matches. The V gene's germline CDR1 is SNHLY and CDR2 FYNNEI. The CDR3 has 14 amino acids. The CDR3 sequence is CASKTGGFYNEQFF. In nucleotides, the CDR3 is TGTGCCAGCAAGACAGGGGGCTTCTACAATGAGCAGTTCTTC.

This clone turned up a few times. J is TRBJ2-7 and V is TRBV27; 8 nucleotides align to TRBD1. Looked up from germline, CDR1 is MNHEY and CDR2 is SMNVEV (reference sequence). CDR3 size: 17 residues. V shed 0 bases, J shed 4 bases, and the junction held 11 bases outside the gene matches. The CDR3 coding sequence is TGTGCCAGCAGTTTATCCCCTTTACAGGGGGACTCGTACGAGCAGTACTTC. Translated: CASSLSPLQGDSYEQYF.

This chain connects TRBV7-9 to TRBJ2-5; D is ambiguous. The CDR3 is 14 residues long. The germline V gene encodes CDR1 SEHNR and CDR2 FQNEAQ (reference sequence). Trimming took off 1 base at V and 2 bases at J, with 8 bases between the two ends. Written as DNA, the CDR3 is TGTGCCAGCAGCTTAGTTGGAGTTCAAGAGACCCAGTACTTC. It encodes CASSLVGVQETQYF.

The chain couples TRBV2 to TRBJ2-3, with 11 positions matching TRBD2. This CDR3 has 17 residues. V shed 5 bases and J 0 bases; nucleotides not matched to a gene: 7. Germline V gives CDR1 SNHLY, CDR2 FYNNEI. This CDR3 reads CASSTGTSGYSTDTQYF. The CDR3 DNA reads as TGTGCCAGCAGTACCGGGACTAGCGGTTATAGCACAGATACGCAGTATTTT.

The V call is TRBV5-1, the J call TRBJ2-1; TRBD2 matches 10 bases. The V and J ends lost 7 bases and 5 bases, in that order; junction bases with no gene match: 9. This CDR3 spans 15 amino acids. The germline CDR1 and CDR2 sequences are SGHRS and YFSETQ. Here the CDR3 reads CASRTRTSGNNEQFF. The CDR3 nucleotides read TGCGCCAGCCGCACCAGGACTAGCGGTAACAATGAGCAGTTCTTC.

A few counts support this clone. The chain carries TRBV2 and TRBJ2-2, with D uncertain. CDR3 size: 14 residues. Trimming cost V 4 bases and J 0 bases, with 6 bases left between them. The germline gives CDR1 SNHLY, CDR2 FYNNEI. CDR3 bases: TGTGCCAGCAGTGTGTCGTCGAACACCGGGGAGCTGTTTTTT. Amino acid sequence: CASSVSSNTGELFF. Supplemented by reference TRBV2 and TRBJ2-2, the full variable domain reads EPEVTQTPSHQVTQMGQEVILRCVPISNHLYFYWYRQILGQKVEFLVSFYNNEISEKSEIFDDQFSVERPDGSNFTLKIRSTKLEDSAMYFCASSVSSNTGELFFGEGSRLTVL.

J is TRBJ1-3 and V is TRBV4-1; D is perhaps TRBD1 (5 bases). V shed 4 bases and J shed 4 bases, with 20 bases lying between them. This CDR3 has 17 residues. Germline lookup yields CDR1 MGHRA and CDR2 YSYEKL. Here the CDR3 reads CASSLQAGPTSGNTIYF. The CDR3 DNA follows: TGCGCCAGCAGCCTCCAGGCGGGGCCAACATCGGGAAACACCATATATTTT.

The V call is TRBV25-1, the J call TRBJ2-3; D is unresolved. The CDR3 is made up of 13 amino acids. Trimming removed 4 bases at V and 3 bases at J, with 8 bases between. Germline loops: CDR1 MGHDK, CDR2 SYGVNS. In nucleotides, the CDR3 is TGTGCCAGCAGTGCTCCCTTAACAGATACGCAGTATTTT. Translation: CASSAPLTDTQYF.

The chain links TRBV28 to TRBJ2-7; 9 positions agree with TRBD2. The CDR3 contains 15 residues. V dropped 7 bases and J dropped 3; count of bases not matched to a gene: 10. CDR1 is MDHEN and CDR2 is SYDVKM in the germline V gene. Written as DNA, the CDR3 is TGTGCCAGCACCGTGGCAAGCGGGGGGAACTACGAGCAGTACTTC. Amino acid sequence: CASTVASGGNYEQYF.

This clone came up once. V usage is TRBV5-6 and J usage is TRBJ2-6; maybe TRBD2 (5 bases). CDR3 length: 16 residues. Trimming took off 5 bases at V and 0 bases at J, with 12 bases between the two ends. CDR1 and CDR2 (germline): SGHDT, YYEEEE. DNA of the CDR3: TGTGCCAGCAGACCCGACGGGAACTCTGGGGCCAACGTCCTGACTTTC. The encoded protein is CASRPDGNSGANVLTF. Full variable domain (rest looked up from reference TRBV5-6 and TRBJ2-6): DAGVTQSPTHLIKTRGQQVTLRCSPKSGHDTVSWYQQALGQGPQFIFQYYEEEERQRGNFPDRFSGHQFPNYSSELNVNALLLGDSALYLCASRPDGNSGANVLTFGAGSRLTVL.

This clone was seen more than once but under ten times. The J gene is TRBJ1-2, the V gene TRBV6-6, with D perhaps TRBD1 (5 bases). This CDR3 region has 15 residues. The V and J ends lost 2 bases and 2 bases respectively, with 12 bases between them. Germline V CDR1 and CDR2: MNHNY, SVGAGI (reference sequence). The CDR3, as DNA: TGTGCCAGCAGTTACCCCCAGGGTATCAACTATGGCTACACCTTC. It yields the protein CASSYPQGINYGYTF.

The J gene is TRBJ1-1, the V gene TRBV4-2, with D uncertain. CDR1 LGHNA and CDR2 YNFKEQ come from the germline V gene. The CDR3 extends over 15 amino acids. V lost 0 bases and J lost 0, with 8 bases in between. The CDR3 region is CASSQDNGLNTEAFF. CDR3 sequence (DNA): TGTGCCAGCAGCCAAGATAATGGGCTGAACACTGAAGCTTTCTTT.

The rearrangement uses TRBV6-5 and TRBJ2-2; D not resolved. V was shortened by 4 bases and J by 5 bases, with 5 bases between the two germline ends. The germline V gene has CDR1 MNHEY and CDR2 SVGAGI. CDR3 length: 12 amino acids. Here the CDR3 reads CASSFQTGELFF. DNA of the CDR3: TGTGCCAGCAGTTTCCAAACCGGGGAGCTGTTTTTT.

This clone was counted a few times. V gene TRBV11-2 combines with J gene TRBJ1-4, with D possibly being TRBD1 (5 bases). The CDR3 loop spans 12 amino acids. Looked up from germline, CDR1 is SGHAT and CDR2 is FQNNGV. V dropped 6 bases and J dropped 7 bases, with 9 bases sitting between them. CDR3 DNA: TGTGCCAGCAGTCGACAGACTGAAAAACTGTTTTTT. This translates into CASSRQTEKLFF.

The chain has TRBV19 and TRBJ1-6; TRBD1 might be the D (6 bases). V lost 6 bases, J lost 0 bases, and 24 bases lay in between. The CDR3 runs 20 residues. Germline assignment: CDR1 LNHDA and CDR2 SQIVND (reference sequence). CDR3 DNA sequence: TGTGCCAGTAGCACCAACAAAAACCTCAGGACAGCCTCCTATAATTCACCCCTCCACTTT. Its protein product is CASSTNKNLRTASYNSPLHF.

As concerns this clone: A read error may produce the germline difference seen at one junction end. V usage is TRBV6-5 and J usage is TRBJ2-2; a weak D match, TRBD2 (6 bases). Germline values: CDR1 MNHEY, CDR2 SVGAGI. The CDR3 consists of 16 residues. CDR3 protein: CASGYSAGLNTGELFF. The CDR3 DNA reads TGTGCCAGCGGTTACTCGGCGGGACTGAACACCGGGGAGCTGTTTTTT.

The table lists this clone with a count of one. V is TRBV6-1 and J is TRBJ1-5, with unresolved D. The CDR3 runs 13 residues. V was trimmed by 4 bases and J by 4 bases, leaving 8 bases between them. Per the germline V gene, CDR1 is MNHNS and CDR2 is SASEGT. The CDR3 spells CASSAWRNQPQHF. The CDR3 region has the DNA TGTGCCAGCAGTGCCTGGAGGAATCAGCCCCAGCATTTT.

The table lists this clone with a few counts. The gene calls are TRBV2 and TRBJ1-4; D possibly corresponds to TRBD1 (5 bases). This CDR3 is 12 amino acids long. V lost 6 bases, J lost 8 bases, and 10 bases lay in between. From germline, CDR1 is SNHLY and CDR2 FYNNEI. Here the CDR3 DNA reads TGTGCCAGCAGCAGGGTTTTGGAAAAACTGTTTTTT. It yields the protein CASSRVLEKLFF.

This clone was seen a few times. This sequence joins TRBV7-2 and TRBJ2-7; TRBD1 is a possible D gene (5 bases). V lost 1 base and J lost 4, with 11 bases in between. There are 14 residues in the CDR3. Germline V lookup: CDR1 SGHTA, CDR2 FQGNSA. Written as DNA, the CDR3 is TGTGCCAGCAGCTTAGATCTTTACAGGTACGAGCAGTACTTC. The encoded protein is CASSLDLYRYEQYF.

This clone was detected only once. The V gene is TRBV11-3, the J gene TRBJ2-1; 10 bases are a match to TRBD1. V lost 4 bases to trimming and J lost 5 bases; unmatched junction nucleotides: 11. The CDR3 is 17 amino acids. Per germline, CDR1 SGHNT and CDR2 YENEEA. The CDR3 loop is CASSSPGGGQGHNEQFF. DNA for the CDR3: TGTGCCAGCAGCTCTCCGGGTGGGGGACAGGGGCACAATGAGCAGTTCTTC.

The chain links TRBV13 to TRBJ2-2; 13 positions agree with TRBD2. The V gene's germline CDR1 is PRHDT and CDR2 FYEKMQ (reference sequence). This CDR3 spans 16 amino acids. V shed 5 bases and J 3 bases; nucleotides not matched to a gene: 3. DNA for the CDR3: TGTGCCAGCAGCATCGGACTAGCGGGAGACACCGGGGAGCTGTTTTTT. This gives the protein CASSIGLAGDTGELFF.

The rearrangement uses TRBV27 and TRBJ2-1; 14 bases align to TRBD2. The CDR3 has 15 amino acids. The germline CDR1 and CDR2 sequences are MNHEY and SMNVEV (reference sequence). V lost 5 bases, J lost 6 bases, and 3 bases stayed unmatched. The CDR3 loop is CASSQTSGGANEQFF. CDR3 bases: TGTGCCAGCAGTCAGACTAGCGGGGGGGCCAATGAGCAGTTCTTC.